Presented here are 20 T cell receptor beta chains from one specimen sequenced in a study of neurological immune-mediated disorders. TCRdb used MiXCR to reprocess the 5' RACE reads, holding one entry per CDR3 protein. This table holds tens of thousands of distinct CDR3 sequences, under 13% found once. Material: PBMCs. These receptors originate from a man between 40 and 49 years old in good health.

This clonotype showed up many times. This rearrangement joins TRBV7-2 to TRBJ2-1; 10 nucleotides align to TRBD1. Losses at the gene ends were 4 bases for V and 2 bases for J; bases not matched to a gene: 8. The CDR3 is 17 residues long. Germline V gene data show CDR1 as SGHTA and CDR2 as FQGNSA. In nucleotides, the CDR3 is TGTGCCAGCAGCTCAAATCCGACAGGGGGCCCCTACAATGAGCAGTTCTTC. Protein sequence: CASSSNPTGGPYNEQFF.

This clonotype has ten or more counts. The chain has TRBV7-6 and TRBJ2-7; D unclear. The germline V gene has CDR1 SGHVS and CDR2 FNYEAQ. V gave up 1 base and J gave up 0 bases, with 13 bases separating them. The length of the CDR3 is 16 residues. CDR3 loop: CASSLGSTASSYEQYF. The CDR3 DNA reads TGTGCCAGCAGCTTAGGATCGACCGCGAGCTCCTACGAGCAGTACTTC.

In its sample, this clonotype was seen many times. The chain has TRBV29-1 and TRBJ2-3, with D uncertain. CDR1 is SQVTM and CDR2 is ANQGSEA in the germline V gene. The CDR3 runs to 13 residues. With 6 bases removed from V and 2 bases from J, the gap between germline ends came to 12 bases. The CDR3 spells CSVESPSTDTQYF. The CDR3 DNA follows: TGCAGCGTCGAGAGTCCCTCCACAGATACGCAGTATTTT.

This clonotype was counted ten times or more. This sequence joins TRBV7-2 and TRBJ1-5; D gene unclear. CDR1 and CDR2 (germline): SGHTA, FQGNSA. With 5 bases removed from V and 5 bases from J, the gap between germline ends came to 7 bases. The CDR3 loop spans 12 amino acids. The CDR3: CASSRLDQPQHF. The CDR3 DNA reads as TGTGCCAGCAGCCGATTGGATCAGCCCCAGCATTTT.

Notes on this clonotype: A read error may be the cause here, since a much bigger clone is one base away. The rearrangement uses TRBV18 and TRBJ2-7; tentative D call: TRBD1 (5 bases). The germline V gene encodes CDR1 KGHSH and CDR2 LQKENI. The CDR3 is made up of 16 amino acids. The CDR3 sequence is CARSPLRGSFSYEQYF. The DNA for the CDR3 is TGTGCCAGATCACCGCTAAGGGGCTCCTTCTCCTACGAGCAGTACTTC.

This clonotype came up a few times. With a much larger clone just one base away, this may be a read error. The DNA is omitted, as the CDR3 cannot be located on it reliably, and the CDR3 follows TCRdb's listing. CDR3 amino acids: CASSLTWGGGNSERYF. The chain couples TRBV7-8 to TRBJ2-7; no check of the table's D call, TRBD2, against the DNA was made. In germline, CDR1 is SGHVS, CDR2 FQNEAQ. The CDR3 is 16 residues long, counting both termini.

Ten or more counts support this clonotype. This CDR3 is CASSHRDRNSYEQYF. DNA for the CDR3: TGTGCCAGCAGCCACCGGGACAGAAACTCCTACGAGCAGTACTTC. This sequence joins TRBV7-2 and TRBJ2-7, with 7 positions matching TRBD1. V trimming: 5 bases; J trimming: 0 bases; junction bases outside the gene matches: 7. Germline V gives CDR1 SGHTA, CDR2 FQGNSA. The CDR3 length is 15 residues.

This clonotype was found a few times. The chain is built from TRBV6-1 and TRBJ2-2, with 14 bases lining up with TRBD2. Trimming removed 7 bases from V and 6 bases from J; junction bases left unmatched: 7. The CDR3 extends over 16 amino acids. CDR1 is MNHNS and CDR2 is SASEGT in the germline V gene. CDR3 sequence: CASKGLAGANAGELFF. CDR3 DNA: TGTGCCAGCAAGGGACTAGCGGGAGCGAATGCCGGGGAGCTGTTTTTT.

The CDR3: CASSLEGLAGIGGELFF. CDR3 in DNA: TGCGCCAGCAGCTTGGAGGGACTAGCGGGAATCGGCGGGGAGCTGTTTTTT. The chain links TRBV5-1 to TRBJ2-2; 13 bases map to TRBD2. CDR1 is SGHRS, CDR2 YFSETQ, per germline. CDR3 length: 17 amino acids. V lost 0 bases to trimming and J lost 7 bases; unmatched junction nucleotides: 6. Looking up the rest from reference TRBV5-1 and TRBJ2-2 gives the full variable domain: KAGVTQTPRYLIKTRGQQVTLSCSPISGHRSVSWYQQTPGQGLQFLFEYFSETQRNKGNFPGRFSGRQFSNSRSEMNVSTLELGDSALYLCASSLEGLAGIGGELFFGEGSRLTVL.

This clonotype occurred many times. The chain is built from TRBV20-1 and TRBJ1-5, with 9 positions matching TRBD1. The germline CDR1 and CDR2 sequences are DFQATT and SNEGSKA (reference sequence). This CDR3 region has 15 residues. The ends lost 5 bases at V and 3 bases at J; junction bases unmatched: 8. For the CDR3, the DNA is TGCAGTGCTGGACTCGGGACAGGGATCAATCAGCCCCAGCATTTT. This encodes CSAGLGTGINQPQHF.

This clonotype has at least ten counts. The genes are TRBV5-1 and TRBJ2-7; D gene ambiguous. This CDR3 spans 15 amino acids. In germline, CDR1 is SGHRS, CDR2 YFSETQ. With 4 bases removed from V and 0 bases from J, the gap between germline ends came to 14 bases. The CDR3 region has the DNA TGCGCCAGCAGCCCTCGCCAGACGGACTCCTACGAGCAGTACTTC. Encoded protein: CASSPRQTDSYEQYF.

The chain has TRBV9 and TRBJ2-7; D tentatively reads TRBD1 or TRBD2 (7 bases each). Germline V gene sequence: CDR1 SGDLS, CDR2 YYNGEE. The CDR3 runs 15 residues. Trimming removed 4 bases from V and 1 base from J, with 15 bases in between. Here the CDR3 reads CASSPQGGRSYEQYF. CDR3 nucleotide sequence: TGTGCCAGCAGCCCCCAGGGGGGGCGATCCTACGAGCAGTACTTC.

With regard to this clonotype: A much bigger clone sits one base away, suggesting this may be a read error. This rearrangement joins TRBV27 to TRBJ2-1; 7 bases are shared with TRBD1. The germline CDR1 and CDR2 sequences are MNHEY and SMNVEV (reference sequence). The CDR3 has 12 residues. J lost 10 bases, V lost 7 bases, and 7 bases had no gene match. The CDR3 region is CASTDRVGEQFF. The CDR3 DNA reads as TGTGCCAGCACTGACAGGGTAGGGGAGCAGTTCTTC.

This clonotype appeared many times. The chain is built from TRBV18 and TRBJ2-1, with D tentatively TRBD2 (6 bases). Germline V gene data show CDR1 as KGHSH and CDR2 as LQKENI. Trimming shortened V by 0 bases and J by 9 bases, and 12 bases separated the two germline ends. The CDR3 extends over 14 amino acids. CDR3 amino acids: CASSPPAGRGEQFF. DNA of the CDR3: TGTGCCAGCTCACCACCAGCCGGGAGAGGTGAGCAGTTCTTC. The entire variable domain, with the rest obtained from reference TRBV18 and TRBJ2-1, is as follows: NAGVMQNPRHLVRRRGQEARLRCSPMKGHSHVYWYRQLPEEGLKFMVYLQKENIIDESGMPKERFSAEFPKEGPSILRIQQVVRGDSAAYFCASSPPAGRGEQFFGPGTRLTVL.

V and J are TRBV6-1 and TRBJ2-2, with TRBD2 identical over 10 bases. Losses at the gene ends were 7 bases for V and 6 bases for J; bases not matched to a gene: 8. Germline V gene sequence: CDR1 MNHNS, CDR2 SASEGT. The CDR3 has 15 amino acids. The CDR3 loop is CASNPSGSWPGELFF. CDR3 nucleotides: TGTGCCAGCAACCCTAGCGGGAGTTGGCCCGGGGAGCTGTTTTTT.

This clonotype was seen ten or more times. This chain joins TRBV20-1 and TRBJ1-1, with 8 bases aligning to TRBD1. The CDR3 is 14 residues long. V shed 6 bases, J shed 1 base, and the junction held 7 bases outside the gene matches. Germline CDR1 reads DFQATT; CDR2 reads SNEGSKA (reference sequence). The CDR3 coding sequence is TGCAGTGCCGTACAGGGGGGATCGAACACTGAAGCTTTCTTT. Amino acid sequence: CSAVQGGSNTEAFF.

The chain combines TRBV27 with TRBJ2-1, with D possibly matching TRBD1 (5 bases). The germline gives CDR1 MNHEY, CDR2 SMNVEV (reference sequence). CDR3 length: 15 residues. Trimming stripped 2 bases from V and 9 bases from J, with 17 bases between. The CDR3 bases are TGTGCCAGCAGTTTAAAGGGGCTATCCGAACCTGAGCAGTTCTTC. Translation: CASSLKGLSEPEQFF.

This clonotype was observed at least ten times. The CDR3: CASSLGAGGYEQYF. The CDR3 nucleotides are TGTGCCAGCAGCTTAGGAGCGGGGGGCTACGAGCAGTACTTC. This rearrangement joins TRBV5-5 to TRBJ2-7; 9 positions agree with TRBD2. V was clipped by 2 bases and J by 3 bases; unmatched bases: 3. Per the germline V gene, CDR1 is SGHKS and CDR2 is YYEKEE (reference sequence). CDR3 size: 14 residues.

The rearrangement joins TRBV20-1 to TRBJ2-1, with 10 bases identical to TRBD2. The CDR3 totals 17 residues. Per the germline V gene, CDR1 is DFQATT and CDR2 is SNEGSKA (reference sequence). J gave up 0 bases and V 6 bases, and 11 bases lay outside the gene matches. CDR3 DNA: TGCAGTGCCCCGGGGAGGACTAGCGGAAGCTCCTACAATGAGCAGTTCTTC. Translated, it gives CSAPGRTSGSSYNEQFF.

There are many counts of this clonotype. The chain is built from TRBV10-1 and TRBJ2-7; either TRBD1 or TRBD2 may supply D (5 bases each). The V gene lost 0 bases and the J gene lost 7 bases, with 10 bases spanning the gap. This CDR3 has 13 amino acids. The germline V gene has CDR1 WNHNN and CDR2 SYGVQD (reference sequence). This CDR3 reads CASSESTWGEQYF. The CDR3 DNA sequence: TGCGCCAGCAGTGAGTCGACTTGGGGGGAGCAGTACTTC.